The next 6 T cell receptor beta chains were all read from a single sample in a study of blood T cell repertoires in COVID-19 (dated by TCRdb to 2020 to 2022). Libraries were made using the immunoSEQ multiplex PCR assay. TCRdb holds this immuneACCESS table with in-frame rearrangements only. Some clones are missing; in checked studies, unresolved V genes explain under half, and the rest has no known cause. Recorded for this sample are about 180,000 clones; 86% of them occurred a single time. Of the sample, about 8.6% is held by the ten largest clones. The sequenced sample was peripheral blood. The receptors stem from a man aged 50 or older with active or convalescent COVID-19.

This clone appeared a few times. This rearrangement joins TRBV19 to TRBJ1-2; TRBD1 might be the D (5 bases). This CDR3 has 14 residues. V lost 5 bases to trimming and J lost 2 bases, with 12 bases between them. Germline loops: CDR1 LNHDA, CDR2 SQIVND (reference sequence). The CDR3 DNA reads as TGTGCCAGTAGTGTTAGGGGCCAGAACTATGGCTACACCTTC. The encoded protein is CASSVRGQNYGYTF.

The rearrangement links TRBV7-9 to TRBJ1-2, with D possibly matching TRBD1 (6 bases). The germline V and J ends were trimmed by 5 bases and 2 bases, with 12 bases remaining between them. The V gene's germline CDR1 is SEHNR and CDR2 FQNEAQ (reference sequence). The CDR3 covers 14 residues. CDR3: CASSGTNNNYGYTF. DNA of the CDR3: TGTGCCAGCAGCGGGACAAACAACAACTATGGCTACACCTTC.

This chain connects TRBV4-2 to TRBJ2-3, with 7 bases lining up with TRBD2. J lost 6 bases, V lost 4 bases, and 4 bases had no gene match. CDR1 and CDR2 from the germline V gene are LGHNA and YNFKEQ. This CDR3 is 13 amino acids long. CDR3 bases: TGTGCCAGCAGCCGGGGGAGGGTGGATACGCAGTATTTT. This gives the protein CASSRGRVDTQYF.

The chain couples TRBV6-5 to TRBJ2-4; possibly TRBD2 for D (6 bases). Germline V lookup: CDR1 MNHEY, CDR2 SVGAGI. The length of the CDR3 is 14 residues. V lost 7 bases and J lost 0, with 10 bases in between. The CDR3 DNA follows: TGTGCCAGCACCACGGGGGTAGCCAAAAACATTCAGTACTTC. Translation: CASTTGVAKNIQYF.

The V and J genes are TRBV30 and TRBJ1-3, with D possibly being TRBD1 (5 bases). The CDR3 consists of 13 residues. V lost 1 base to trimming and J lost 8 bases, with 12 bases between them. Per the germline V gene, CDR1 is GTSNPN and CDR2 is SVGIG (reference sequence). Here the CDR3 reads CAWSARAADTIYF. CDR3 sequence (DNA): TGTGCCTGGAGTGCCAGGGCGGCGGACACCATATATTTT.

The chain has TRBV30 and TRBJ2-7; TRBD1 matches at 7 bases. V gave up 7 bases and J gave up 2 bases; unmatched junction bases: 11. This CDR3 has 14 residues. Germline CDR1 and CDR2: GTSNPN and SVGIG (reference sequence). CDR3 amino acids: CASQVGQGAYEQYF. The CDR3, as DNA: TGTGCCTCACAGGTAGGGCAGGGGGCCTACGAGCAGTACTTC.